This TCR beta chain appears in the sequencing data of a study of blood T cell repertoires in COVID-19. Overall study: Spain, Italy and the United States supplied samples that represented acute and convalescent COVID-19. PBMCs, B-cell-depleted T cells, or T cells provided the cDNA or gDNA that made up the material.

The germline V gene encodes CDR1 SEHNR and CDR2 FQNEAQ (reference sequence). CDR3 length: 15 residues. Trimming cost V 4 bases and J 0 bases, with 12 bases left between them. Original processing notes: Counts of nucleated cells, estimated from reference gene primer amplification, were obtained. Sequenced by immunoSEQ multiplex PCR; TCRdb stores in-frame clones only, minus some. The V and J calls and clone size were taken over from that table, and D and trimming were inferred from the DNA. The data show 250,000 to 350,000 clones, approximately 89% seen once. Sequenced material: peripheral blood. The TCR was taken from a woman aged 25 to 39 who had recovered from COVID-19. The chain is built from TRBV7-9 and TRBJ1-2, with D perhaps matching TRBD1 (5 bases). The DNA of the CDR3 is TGTGCCAGCAGCTCCCGACAAGGGGCTAACTATGGCTACACCTTC. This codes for CASSSRQGANYGYTF.